The TCR beta chain described here comes from a study of blood T cells in healthy people across ages. Study-level results: Donors of long life had a larger count of naive CD4+ cells and greater diversity than aged donors.

The CDR3 is 11 residues long. Germline values: CDR1 LNHNV, CDR2 YYDKDF (reference sequence). The table lists this clonotype with a few counts. Its matching antigen is unknown. The use of a sample-barcoded 5' primer and a J-beta primer mix characterized a second PCR of 7 to 11 cycles. One entry per CDR3 protein, called by TCRdb with MiXCR from the 5' RACE reads. The sample lists hundreds of thousands of distinct CDR3 sequences; about 52% were seen once. The TCR comes from an older woman in good health. The rearrangement links TRBV15 to TRBJ2-5, with D uncertain. The DNA end is more similar to TRBJ2-7, so the J call may be wrong. The specimen sequenced was blood. This CDR3 is CATSRGGEQYF. CDR3 sequence (DNA): TGTGCCACCAGCAGGGGTGGCGAGCAGTACTTC.